What follows is one T cell receptor beta chain and its context. This clone has just one count. Its antigen target is currently unknown. Base qualities are not at hand, and no much larger clone is one base apart. The CDR3 runs 17 amino acids, cysteine and phenylalanine included. Left in the record is the CDR3 DNA by itself, 51 bases read in frame from the first base. Per the germline V gene, SGHDT is the CDR1 and YYEEEE is the CDR2. Trimming removed 2 bases from V and 0 bases from J, leaving 12 bases between the germline ends. This specimen comes from a study of blood T cell repertoires in COVID-19 (dated by TCRdb to the early 2020s). Context from the whole study: Samples covering the acute and convalescent phases of COVID-19 were provided by collaborators in the United States, Italy and Spain. The sample metadata nearly always contained a de-identified subject ID, COVID-19 status, age in years and sex. The repertoires were made available in a free public database intended to serve as a resource for research on the immune response to SARS-CoV-2. The prospective study material was composed of cDNA or gDNA derived from T cells, B-cell-depleted T cells, or PBMCs. Samples came from the ongoing ImmuneRACE study (first 160 participants) plus 1,254 subjects from 6 global collaborators. Subjects who had been exposed to COVID-19, were actively infected with it, or had recovered from it provided the deeply sampled blood TCRbeta repertoires that made up the dataset. Where available, HLA class I and class II types were taken from metadata supplied by the sample provider and were not determined by assay-based typing.

Results and caveats for the whole study, not just this receptor: The quantity of clinical and demographic metadata differed by source and by participant and was supplied without curation.

TCRbeta CDR3 regions were amplified from genomic DNA using the immunoSEQ Assay, a bias-controlled multiplex PCR. The study's own analysis went as follows. The number of nucleated cells in each sample was estimated from the amplification of reference gene primers within the assay. Sequence reads were collapsed and filtered to measure the absolute abundance of every unique TCRbeta CDR3 rearrangement. For each sample, productive Simpson clonality was calculated as the square root of Simpson's diversity index across productive rearrangements. Sourced from immuneACCESS, this table was stored by TCRdb with only in-frame sequences that have V and J called. A share of the clones is absent; for the studies checked, an unresolved V gene accounts for under half, and the remainder has no known explanation. V and J calls and clone size come straight from that table; D and trimming were deduced from the DNA. This sample has under 300,000 clones in its table, and about nine tenths of those were observed once. The top ten clones comprise less than 2% of the sample.

Enrolling through a virtual design, the prospective study's participants ranged in age from roughly 18 to 95 years and lived across roughly 23 United States geographic areas. In the prospective study, participants were assigned to cohorts based on the clinical history participants reported in a screening survey and a study questionnaire. Recovered participants in ImmuneRACE Cohort 3 were defined as having two consecutive negative NP/OP PCR tests, clearance from a healthcare professional, or resolution of symptoms. Mobile phlebotomists in the prospective study collected whole blood, serum and a nasopharyngeal or oropharyngeal swab from every participant. Additional blood draws and questionnaires over an approximately 2-month period could optionally be provided by prospective study participants. Before DNA extraction, blood samples from the prospective study were shipped at room temperature or frozen.

Sequences were obtained from PBMCs or T cells enriched from blood (not recorded which). This TCR derives from a woman between 40 and 55 years old who had recovered from COVID-19. This receptor chain uses TRBV5-6 and TRBJ1-6, with no D gene named confidently. DNA sequence: TGTGCCAGCAGCTTTGGGTACAGCCACTCCTATAATTCACCCCTCCACTTT. Its product reads: CASSFGYSHSYNSPLHF.